This TCR beta chain was sequenced for a study of blood T cell repertoires in COVID-19. Sequencing used immunoSEQ multiplex PCR; TCRdb keeps in-frame clones, though not all of them. Of about 160,000 clones in the sample, about four fifths were seen once. Germline CDR1 SEHNR, CDR2 FQNEAQ (reference sequence). Trimming took off 5 bases at V and 2 bases at J, with 10 bases between the two ends. The CDR3 has 14 amino acids. Sequencing was performed on peripheral blood. The receptor was derived from a woman of 80 years or more with acute or convalescent COVID-19. This chain connects TRBV7-9 to TRBJ1-5, with D unresolved. CDR3 nucleotide sequence: TGTGCCAGCAGCCCTCAGTCCGGCAATCAGCCCCAGCATTTT. Its protein is CASSPQSGNQPQHF.